These 11 T cell receptor beta chains were sequenced from one sample in a study of metastatic and nonmetastatic thyroid tumors. From the PCR reads, TCRdb re-called clones with MiXCR. The top ten hold about 4.6% of the sample, which has about 23,000 clones, 19% seen once. Every patient underwent thyroid surgery untreated. Sequenced material: blood. Source of these receptors: a male donor with papillary thyroid cancer or a benign thyroid nodule (not recorded which). Some clones in this sample may be carry-over from other donors' samples.

This clone has at least ten counts. CDR3 in DNA: TGTGCCAGCAGCTTAGTAGGCAGGACCTACGAGCAGTACTTC. This translates into CASSLVGRTYEQYF. The V and J genes are TRBV11-2 and TRBJ2-7, with no clear D. This CDR3 region has 14 residues. V lost 1 base, J lost 2 bases, and 9 bases lay in between. Germline loops: CDR1 SGHAT, CDR2 FQNNGV.

By proportion, this clone is medium-sized. This chain links TRBV6-5 with TRBJ2-7, with D unresolved. V lost 2 bases and J 6 bases, leaving 5 bases between the germline ends. The CDR3 consists of 11 residues. Germline V CDR1 and CDR2: MNHEY, SVGAGI. Here the CDR3 DNA reads TGTGCCAGCAGTTACGGGGTCGAGCAGTACTTC. This gives the protein CASSYGVEQYF.

This clone was observed many times. This sequence joins TRBV29-1 and TRBJ2-7; unclear D gene. Germline V gene sequence: CDR1 SQVTM, CDR2 ANQGSEA. V was cut by 5 bases and J by 2 bases, with 10 bases left in between. CDR3 length: 12 residues. The CDR3 protein is CSVTFPTYEQYF. DNA for the CDR3: TGCAGCGTTACCTTCCCAACCTACGAGCAGTACTTC.

This clone was recorded many times. CDR3 protein: CASSPKRGPSTNEQFF. CDR3 nucleotide sequence: TGTGCCAGCAGCCCAAAACGGGGACCATCTACCAATGAGCAGTTCTTC. V usage is TRBV7-6 and J usage is TRBJ2-1; D may match TRBD1 or TRBD2 (5 bases each). In germline, CDR1 is SGHVS, CDR2 FNYEAQ. V was pared by 5 bases and J by 6 bases, with 20 bases between. The CDR3 has 16 amino acids.

By frequency in the sample, this clone is medium-sized. This rearrangement joins TRBV6-5 to TRBJ2-1; a possible D gene is TRBD2 (6 bases). Trimming took off 3 bases at V and 6 bases at J, with 15 bases between the two ends. Looked up from germline, CDR1 is MNHEY and CDR2 is SVGAGI. The CDR3 consists of 15 residues. CDR3 amino acids: CASSYLEGRGNEQFF. In DNA form, the CDR3 reads TGTGCCAGCAGTTATCTGGAGGGAAGGGGCAATGAGCAGTTCTTC.

This clone was found a few times. The genes are TRBV6-1 and TRBJ2-2, with D maybe TRBD1 (6 bases). Germline CDR1 MNHNS, CDR2 SASEGT. This CDR3 region has 15 residues. Trimming took 5 bases from V and 3 from J, leaving 13 bases between them. Here the CDR3 DNA reads TGTGCCAGCAGTCAGGGGCAGACTCACACCGGGGAGCTGTTTTTT. Translating gives CASSQGQTHTGELFF.

This clone was observed many times. This chain uses TRBV2 with TRBJ2-3, with 12 bases lining up with TRBD2. CDR3 length equals 17 residues. V was pared by 4 bases and J by 3 bases, with 8 bases of the junction left unmatched. The germline V gene has CDR1 SNHLY and CDR2 FYNNEI. CDR3: CASSAPSSGRGTDTQYF. The CDR3, as DNA: TGTGCCAGCAGTGCCCCCTCTAGCGGGAGGGGGACAGATACGCAGTATTTT.

This clone was seen ten or more times. The gene calls are TRBV7-9 and TRBJ2-1; D might be TRBD1 (6 bases). The CDR3 covers 14 residues. The germline V gene has CDR1 SEHNR and CDR2 FQNEAQ (reference sequence). Trimming stripped 5 bases from V and 4 bases from J, with 12 bases between. CDR3 coding DNA: TGTGCCAGCAGCATCGGACAGTCATACAATGAGCAGTTCTTC. Translation gives CASSIGQSYNEQFF.

This clone was detected a few times. V gene TRBV19 combines with J gene TRBJ2-3; D is unclear. CDR1 is LNHDA and CDR2 is SQIVND in the germline V gene (reference sequence). The CDR3 runs 14 residues. V was pared by 5 bases and J by 5 bases, with 14 bases between. The CDR3 sequence is CASSLRSNIDTQYF. The CDR3 DNA follows: TGTGCCAGTAGTTTGCGCTCCAACATAGATACGCAGTATTTT.

Within the sample, this clone is medium-sized (0.01 to 0.1%). The chain is built from TRBV2 and TRBJ2-1; 13 nucleotides align to TRBD2. CDR3 length equals 15 residues. CDR1 SNHLY and CDR2 FYNNEI come from the germline V gene. The J segment lost 9 bases and the V segment lost 8 bases, leaving 10 bases of the junction unmatched. CDR3 amino acids: CASGLTGLAGSEQFF. The CDR3 DNA follows: TGTGCCAGCGGCCTAACGGGACTAGCGGGAAGTGAGCAGTTCTTC.

This clone is medium-sized (0.01 to 0.1%). The chain couples TRBV15 to TRBJ2-7; perhaps TRBD2 as D (5 bases). Trimming pared 1 base from V and 1 base from J, leaving 8 bases between. Germline V gives CDR1 LNHNV, CDR2 YYDKDF (reference sequence). The CDR3 is 14 amino acids. The CDR3 region has the DNA TGTGCCACCAGCAGAGCGGCGGGTTCCTACGAGCAGTACTTC. This encodes CATSRAAGSYEQYF. Complete variable domain (other parts from reference TRBV15 and TRBJ2-7): DAMVIQNPRYQVTQFGKPVTLSCSQTLNHNVMYWYQQKSSQAPKLLFHYYDKDFNNEADTPDNFQSRRPNTSFCFLDIRSPGLGDTAMYLCATSRAAGSYEQYFGPGTRLTVT.